This is a list of T cell receptor beta chains from one sample in a study of T cells after posttransplantation cyclophosphamide. Repertoires were generated with immunoSEQ multiplex PCR, while TCRdb's copy carries only in-frame clones and drops some. The sample consists of some 64,000 clones, about 93% of them appearing once. Sequencing was done on a sample of PBMCs. These receptors were taken from a woman aged 25 to 39 in good health and a related stem cell transplant donor. CDR3s include the opening cysteine and the closing phenylalanine or tryptophan. D genes are given only for firm matches. For some rows the clone size is stated as once, few or many, or as a class when expanded; others skip it.

CASILTTGDTEAFF,TGTGCCAGTATACTCACGACAGGGGACACTGAAGCTTTCTTT,TRBJ1-1,TRBD1,TRBV2,-
CASRSLDLPHNEQFF,TGTGCCAGCAGGTCCCTTGACCTACCACACAATGAGCAGTTCTTC,TRBJ2-1,-,TRBV2,-
CASSPQGSGVSDTQYF,TGCGCCAGCAGCCCACAGGGGAGCGGGGTTTCAGATACGCAGTATTTT,TRBJ2-3,-,TRBV5-1,-
CASSGSLGRNTIYF,TGTGCCAGTAGCGGATCCCTGGGCCGAAACACCATATATTTT,TRBJ1-3,-,TRBV19,-
CASSLDGSSYNSPLHF,TGTGCCAGCAGCTTGGACGGTTCCTCCTATAATTCACCCCTCCACTTT,TRBJ1-6,-,TRBV5-4,-
CATSRDSTDAQYF,TGTGCCACCAGCAGAGATTCGACGGACGCGCAGTATTTT,TRBJ2-3,-,TRBV15,once
CASSANSFANTEAFF,TGTGCCAGCAGCGCGAACAGCTTTGCGAACACTGAAGCTTTCTTT,TRBJ1-1,-,TRBV9,-
CASSPKGGLSGSDTQYF,TGTGCCAGCAGCCCTAAGGGAGGCTTGTCAGGGTCAGATACGCAGTATTTT,TRBJ2-3,-,TRBV7-2,once
CAWSVKGALWVNQPQHF,TGTGCCTGGAGTGTAAAGGGGGCCCTTTGGGTAAATCAGCCCCAGCATTTT,TRBJ1-5,TRBD1,TRBV30,few
CASSFFGTEAFF,TGTGCCAGCAGCTTCTTCGGGACTGAAGCTTTCTTT,TRBJ1-1,-,TRBV7-2,-
CASSLRLSGLGEQFF,TGTGCCAGCAGCTTGCGACTCTCTGGGCTCGGGGAGCAGTTCTTC,TRBJ2-1,-,TRBV5-8,-
CAWSVSGGNTEAFF,TGTGCCTGGAGTGTAAGCGGGGGGAACACTGAAGCTTTCTTT,TRBJ1-1,-,TRBV30,once
CASSPGLSSTDTQYF,TGTGCCAGCAGCCCGGGACTAAGTAGCACAGATACGCAGTATTTT,TRBJ2-3,TRBD2,TRBV5-4,once
CASSSMTENTEAFF,TGTGCCAGCAGCTCAATGACGGAGAACACTGAAGCTTTCTTT,TRBJ1-1,-,TRBV5-6,-
CASSPSAGRTDTQYF,TGTGCCAGCAGCCCATCGGCGGGGCGCACAGATACGCAGTATTTT,TRBJ2-3,-,TRBV7-9,medium-sized
CASSPGQNTEAFF,TGTGCCAGCAGCCCGGGACAGAACACTGAAGCTTTCTTT,TRBJ1-1,-,TRBV5-4,-
CASSPGRNYGYTF,TGTGCCAGCAGCCCGGGACGGAACTATGGCTACACCTTC,TRBJ1-2,-,TRBV5-8,-